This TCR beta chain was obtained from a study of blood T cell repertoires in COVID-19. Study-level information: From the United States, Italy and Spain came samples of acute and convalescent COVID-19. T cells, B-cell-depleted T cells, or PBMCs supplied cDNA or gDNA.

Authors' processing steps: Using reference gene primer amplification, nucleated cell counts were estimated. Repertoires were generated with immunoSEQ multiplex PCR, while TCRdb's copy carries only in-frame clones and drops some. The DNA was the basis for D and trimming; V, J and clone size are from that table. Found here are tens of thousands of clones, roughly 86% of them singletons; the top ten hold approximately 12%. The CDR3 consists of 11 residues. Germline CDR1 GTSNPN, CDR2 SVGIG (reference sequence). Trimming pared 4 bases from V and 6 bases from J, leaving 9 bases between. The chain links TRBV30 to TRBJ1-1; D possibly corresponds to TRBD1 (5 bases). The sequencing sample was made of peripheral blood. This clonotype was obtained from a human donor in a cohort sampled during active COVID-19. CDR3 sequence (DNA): TGTGCCTGGACCGGCAGGGCTGAAGCTTTCTTT. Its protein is CAWTGRAEAFF.